This T cell receptor beta chain was retrieved from a study of regulatory T cells in long-lasting Graves disease. The table lists this clonotype with a few counts. Time point in this sample: newly diagnosed GD, antithyroid drugs for less than 3 months. RNA extracted from PBMCs served as the sequencing template. The trim removed 9 bases at V and 2 bases at J, leaving 11 bases unmatched. Germline CDR1 is LNHDA and CDR2 is SQIVND (reference sequence). The CDR3 contains 15 residues. Arm-PCR of CDR3 regions with iRepertoire HTBI primers generated TCR beta libraries. TCRdb re-called the multiplex PCR reads through MiXCR, storing one row per CDR3 protein. This sample has about 430,000 distinct CDR3 sequences; 15% occur once, and the top ten carry approximately 7.6%. This sample was also put to use in a study of T cells in Graves' hyperthyroidism and ophthalmopathy.

The specimen was peripheral blood mononuclear cells (PBMCs), collected at new diagnosis, from a patient treated with antithyroid drugs. The chain joins TRBV19 to TRBJ2-7, with 9 bases matching TRBD2. The receptor was derived from a woman in her thirties or forties with Graves disease. Here the CDR3 reads CASKVAGASPYEQYF. In nucleotides, the CDR3 is TGTGCCAGCAAGGTAGCGGGAGCCTCCCCCTACGAGCAGTACTTC.